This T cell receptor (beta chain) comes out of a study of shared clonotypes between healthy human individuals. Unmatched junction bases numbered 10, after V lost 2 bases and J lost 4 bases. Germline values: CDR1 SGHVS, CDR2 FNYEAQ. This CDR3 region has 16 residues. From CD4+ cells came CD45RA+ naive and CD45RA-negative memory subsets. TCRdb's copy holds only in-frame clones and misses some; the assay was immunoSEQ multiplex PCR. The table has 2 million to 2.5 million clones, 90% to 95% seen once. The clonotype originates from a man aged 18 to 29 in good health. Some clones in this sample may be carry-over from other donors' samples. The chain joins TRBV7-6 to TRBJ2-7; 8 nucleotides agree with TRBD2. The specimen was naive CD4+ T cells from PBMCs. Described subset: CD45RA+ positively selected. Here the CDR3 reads CASSLFLAGAIYEQYF. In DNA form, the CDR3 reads TGTGCCAGCAGCTTATTTCTAGCGGGCGCCATATACGAGCAGTACTTC.